The text below deals with one T cell receptor beta chain. The germline gives CDR1 ENHRY, CDR2 SYGVKD. CDR3 size: 16 residues. The ends lost 0 bases at V and 4 bases at J; junction bases unmatched: 7. The data originate from a study of blood T cell repertoires in COVID-19. In the study overall: There were acute and convalescent COVID-19 samples, and they came from the United States, Italy and Spain. In each case, the material was cDNA or gDNA derived from T cells, B-cell-depleted T cells, or PBMCs.

Libraries were prepared by immunoSEQ multiplex PCR; TCRdb keeps only in-frame clonotypes and omits some of them. The repertoire consists of about 190,000 clones, with around 77% occurring once and the leading ten covering around 16%. The chain joins TRBV10-3 to TRBJ1-2, with 8 bases identical to TRBD1. Sequenced: peripheral blood. The sequence was collected from a man aged 55-75 years with active or convalescent COVID-19. The CDR3: CAISESGTGGTYGYTF. Here the CDR3 DNA reads TGTGCCATCAGTGAGTCGGGGACAGGAGGGACCTATGGCTACACCTTC.